This T cell receptor beta chain was identified during a study of cytomegalovirus exposure and HLA in healthy donors. Study at large: The study placed about four fifths of its 350 to 400 genotyped donors in the Caucasian-associated ancestry cluster. The study's findings and limits: The study flagged some 180 TCR beta chains as cytomegalovirus-associated. Later, an analysis found that common viral pathogens appeared to be linked with several of the most significant clusters.

The donors gave bone marrow, and they were healthy. This PCR relied on a set of 60 Vbeta primers and 13 Jbeta primers. TCRdb's copy holds only in-frame clones and misses some; the assay was immunoSEQ multiplex PCR. The sample has about 130,000 clones, about 74% seen once. This clone was observed a handful of times. Its antigen is undetermined. The V gene's germline CDR1 is MGHRA and CDR2 YSYEKL. The ends lost 3 bases at V and 4 bases at J; junction bases unmatched: 8. The CDR3 covers 16 residues. The chain couples TRBV4-1 to TRBJ1-3; 8 bases agree with TRBD1. The sample consisted of PBMCs. The TCR was taken from a man aged 25 to 40 in good health and CMV-seronegative. CDR3 loop: CASSHPTGEKGNTIYF. The CDR3 DNA follows: TGCGCCAGCAGCCACCCGACAGGGGAAAAAGGAAACACCATATATTTT.